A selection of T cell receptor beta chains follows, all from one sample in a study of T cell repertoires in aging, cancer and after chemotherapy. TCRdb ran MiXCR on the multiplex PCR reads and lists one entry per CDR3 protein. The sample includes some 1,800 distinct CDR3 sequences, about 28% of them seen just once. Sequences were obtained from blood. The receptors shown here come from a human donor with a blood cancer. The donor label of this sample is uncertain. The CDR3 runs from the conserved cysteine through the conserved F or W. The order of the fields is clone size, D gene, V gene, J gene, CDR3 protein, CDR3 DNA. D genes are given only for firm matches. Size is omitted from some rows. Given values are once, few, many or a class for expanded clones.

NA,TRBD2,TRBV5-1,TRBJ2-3,CASSFKRGGDDTQYF,TGCGCCAGCAGCTTTAAGCGGGGGGGTGACGATACGCAGTATTTT
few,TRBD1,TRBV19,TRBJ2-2,CASSTTHRGPTGELFF,TGTGCCAGTAGTACAACTCACAGGGGGCCCACCGGGGAGCTGTTTTTT
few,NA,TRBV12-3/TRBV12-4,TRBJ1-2,CASSLYGYYGYTF,TGTGCCAGCAGTTTATATGGTTACTATGGCTACACCTTC
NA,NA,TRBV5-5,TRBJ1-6,CASSLRLGSGNNSPLHF,TGTGCCAGCAGCTTGCGCCTAGGGAGCGGTAATAATTCACCCCTCCACTTT
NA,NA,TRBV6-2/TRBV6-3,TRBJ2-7,CASSGSRGRLSEQYF,TGTGCCAGCAGTGGGAGCAGGGGTAGGTTGAGTGAGCAGTACTTC
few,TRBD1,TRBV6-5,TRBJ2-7,CASRPGTGSTYEQYF,TGTGCCAGCAGACCTGGGACAGGGTCAACCTACGAGCAGTACTTC
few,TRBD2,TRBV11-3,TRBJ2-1,CASSRRALAGGSYNEQFF,TGTGCCAGCAGCCGAAGGGCGCTAGCGGGAGGGTCCTACAATGAGCAGTTCTTC
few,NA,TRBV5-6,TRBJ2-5,CASSFGVWETQYF,TGTGCCAGCAGCTTTGGGGTGTGGGAGACCCAGTACTTC
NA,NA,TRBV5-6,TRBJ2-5,CVSSLSRQETQYF,TGTGTCAGCAGCTTATCCCGACAAGAGACCCAGTACTTC
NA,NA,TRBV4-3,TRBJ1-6,CASSQDFESYNSPLHF,TGCGCCAGCAGCCAAGATTTTGAGAGTTACAATTCACCCCTCCACTTT
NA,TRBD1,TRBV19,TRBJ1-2,CASSIGLTGLYGYTF,TGTGCCAGTAGTATAGGATTGACAGGGCTCTATGGCTACACCTTC
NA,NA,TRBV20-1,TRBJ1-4,CSARVSRGNEKLFF,TGCAGTGCTAGAGTCTCACGAGGGAATGAAAAACTGTTTTTT
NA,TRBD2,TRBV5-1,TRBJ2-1,CASSRTGTSGRSSYNEQFF,TGCGCCAGCAGCAGGACAGGGACTAGCGGGAGGAGCTCCTACAATGAGCAGTTCTTC
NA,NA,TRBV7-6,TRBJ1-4,CASSPGIVNEKLFF,TGTGCCAGCAGCCCAGGGATTGTTAATGAAAAACTGTTTTTT
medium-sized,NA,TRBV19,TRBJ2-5,CASSIDTSYQTQYF,TGTGCCAGTAGTATAGATACCAGCTATCAGACCCAGTACTTC
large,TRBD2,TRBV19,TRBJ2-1,CASSKYVAGAGQFF,TGTGCCAGTAGTAAATATGTAGCGGGAGCTGGCCAGTTCTTC
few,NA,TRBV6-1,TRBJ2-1,CASSEAHNEQFF,TGTGCCAGCAGTGAAGCACACAATGAGCAGTTCTTC
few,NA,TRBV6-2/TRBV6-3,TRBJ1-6,CASSYATGRSPLHF,TGTGCCAGCAGTTACGCCACGGGCCGATCACCCCTCCACTTT
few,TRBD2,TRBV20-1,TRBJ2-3,CSASLAGEVDTQYF,TGCAGTGCTTCCTTGGCGGGAGAGGTAGATACGCAGTATTTT
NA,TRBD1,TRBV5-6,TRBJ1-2,CASSPPDRVRYGYTF,TGTGCCAGCAGCCCCCCAGACAGGGTACGATATGGCTACACCTTC
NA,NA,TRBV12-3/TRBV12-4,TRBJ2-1,CASRGGSNEQFF,TGTGCCTCCCGTGGGGGGAGCAATGAGCAGTTCTTC
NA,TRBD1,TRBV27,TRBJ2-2,CASQTGSGGELFF,TGTGCCAGTCAGACAGGGTCCGGCGGGGAGCTGTTTTTT
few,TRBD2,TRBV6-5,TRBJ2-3,CASSFSPGRTDTQYF,TGTGCCAGCAGTTTCTCGCCCGGGAGGACAGATACGCAGTATTTT
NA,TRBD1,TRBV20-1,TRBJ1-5,CSAPPPGTGGNQPQHF,TGCAGTGCTCCACCTCCAGGGACAGGAGGGAATCAGCCCCAGCATTTT
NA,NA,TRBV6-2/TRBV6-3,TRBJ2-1,CASSYPGLEQFF,TGTGCCAGCAGTTACCCTGGATTGGAGCAGTTCTTC
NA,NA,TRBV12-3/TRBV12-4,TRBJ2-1,CASSPAVIARSYNEQFF,TGTGCCAGCAGTCCCGCGGTGATAGCTAGGTCCTACAATGAGCAGTTCTTC
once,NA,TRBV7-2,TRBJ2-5,CASSLSRQETQYF,TGTGCCAGCAGCTTATCCCGACAGGAGACCCAGTACTTC
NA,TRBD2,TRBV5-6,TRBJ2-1,CASSGTSSEQFF,TGTGCCAGCAGCGGGACTAGCAGTGAGCAGTTCTTC
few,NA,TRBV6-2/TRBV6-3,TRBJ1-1,CASSPGQGIPEAFF,TGTGCCAGCAGTCCCGGGCAGGGGATCCCTGAAGCTTTCTTT
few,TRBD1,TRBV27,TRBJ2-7,CASTMAGGGEQYF,TGTGCCAGCACGATGGCAGGGGGTGGCGAGCAGTACTTC
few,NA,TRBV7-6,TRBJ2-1,CASSLWVGTKPYNEQFF,TGTGCCAGCAGCTTATGGGTGGGGACAAAACCTTACAATGAGCAGTTCTTC
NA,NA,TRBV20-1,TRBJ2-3,CSASTPAAF,TGCAGTGCTAGTACTCCTGCGGCATTT
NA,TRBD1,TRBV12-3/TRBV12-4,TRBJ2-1,CASSLQGALLQFF,TGTGCCAGCAGTTTACAGGGGGCCTTGTTGCAGTTCTTC
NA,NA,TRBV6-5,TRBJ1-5,CASSLDLTGNQPQHF,TGTGCCAGCAGTCTGGACTTAACGGGCAATCAGCCCCAGCATTTT
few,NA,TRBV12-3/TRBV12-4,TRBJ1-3,CASSPEGARTNTIYF,TGTGCCAGCAGCCCCGAAGGGGCCCGTACAAACACCATATATTTT
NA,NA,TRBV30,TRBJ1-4,CAWDQSPDNEKLFF,TGTGCCTGGGATCAGTCGCCCGATAATGAAAAACTGTTTTTT
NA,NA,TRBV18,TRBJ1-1,CASSPPGTEEAFF,TGTGCCAGCTCACCACCGGGGACGGAGGAAGCTTTCTTT
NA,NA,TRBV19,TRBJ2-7,CASRTSGSSAYEQYF,TGTGCCAGTAGAACCTCCGGTAGTTCGGCCTACGAGCAGTACTTC
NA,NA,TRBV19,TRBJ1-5,CASSPDRYQPQHF,TGTGCCAGTAGCCCGGACCGGTATCAGCCCCAGCATTTT
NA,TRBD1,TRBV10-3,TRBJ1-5,CAVRGQGEQPQHF,TGTGCCGTAAGGGGACAGGGGGAACAGCCCCAGCATTTT
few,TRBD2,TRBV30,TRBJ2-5,CAWSRRGGWETQYF,TGTGCCTGGAGTAGGCGGGGGGGATGGGAGACCCAGTACTTC
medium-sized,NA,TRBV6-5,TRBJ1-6,CASSLSSGFSSPLHF,TGTGCCAGCAGTTTATCCTCAGGGTTTAGTTCACCCCTCCACTTT
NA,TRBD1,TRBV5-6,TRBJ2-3,CASSYPGTEVDTQYF,TGTGCCAGCAGCTACCCCGGGACAGAAGTAGATACGCAGTATTTT
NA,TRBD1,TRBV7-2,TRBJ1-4,CASSRPGTGDGLFF,TGTGCCAGCAGCCGTCCCGGGACAGGGGACGGACTGTTTTTT
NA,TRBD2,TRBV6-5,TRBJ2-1,CASSKKPGLAGKQFF,TGTGCCAGCAGTAAAAAGCCGGGACTAGCGGGCAAGCAGTTCTTC
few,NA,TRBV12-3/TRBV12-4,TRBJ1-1,CASSFGVMNTEAFF,TGTGCCAGCAGTTTCGGGGTGATGAACACTGAAGCTTTCTTT
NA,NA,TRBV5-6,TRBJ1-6,CASSSGGSPDSPLHF,TGTGCCAGCAGCTCGGGGGGTTCTCCGGATTCACCCCTCCACTTT
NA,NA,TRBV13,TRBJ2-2,CASISNTGELFF,TGTGCCAGCATCTCGAACACCGGGGAGCTGTTTTTT
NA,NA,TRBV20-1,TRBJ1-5,CSARRTLDQPQHF,TGCAGTGCTAGGAGGACGCTGGATCAGCCCCAGCATTTT
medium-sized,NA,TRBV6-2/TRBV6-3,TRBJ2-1,CASSYSHNEQFF,TGTGCCAGCAGTTACTCGCACAATGAGCAGTTCTTC
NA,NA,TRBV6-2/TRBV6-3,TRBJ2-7,CASSSPQGVFPSYEQYF,TGTGCCAGCAGTTCACCCCAGGGCGTCTTCCCTTCCTACGAGCAGTACTTC
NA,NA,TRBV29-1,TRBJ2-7,CSVGITRARLTAYEQYF,TGCAGCGTTGGAATCACCAGGGCCCGGCTGACAGCCTACGAGCAGTACTTC
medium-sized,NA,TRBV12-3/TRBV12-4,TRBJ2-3,CASSLRGPADTQYF,TGTGCCAGCAGTTTAAGGGGTCCCGCGGATACGCAGTATTTT
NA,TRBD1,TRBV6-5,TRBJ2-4,CASSYSRDRIAKNIQYF,TGTGCCAGCAGTTACTCGAGGGACAGAATAGCCAAAAACATTCAGTACTTC
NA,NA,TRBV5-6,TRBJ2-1,CASSFPGTYNEQFF,TGTGCCAGCAGCTTCCCGGGAACCTACAATGAGCAGTTCTTC